The 12 T cell receptor beta chains reported below all come from one sample, sequenced in a study of blood T cell repertoires in COVID-19. The assay was immunoSEQ multiplex PCR, and TCRdb's table has in-frame clones only and misses some. The table records about 100,000 clones, 85% to 90% of them present only once. Source material: peripheral blood. These receptors were obtained from a human donor in a cohort sampled during active COVID-19.

The genes are TRBV28 and TRBJ1-6; D gene uncertain. The V end was cut by 8 bases, the J end by 0 bases, with 11 bases between. This CDR3 has 15 residues. CDR1 is MDHEN and CDR2 is SYDVKM in the germline V gene. The CDR3: CASSILRSYNSPLHF. CDR3 nucleotide sequence: TGTGCCAGCTCTATTCTTCGCTCCTATAATTCACCCCTCCACTTT.

The table lists this clone with a count of one. The chain recombines TRBV19 with TRBJ2-2; 7 bases align to TRBD2. The ends lost 4 bases at V and 6 bases at J; junction bases unmatched: 8. The CDR3 totals 15 residues. Per the germline V gene, CDR1 is LNHDA and CDR2 is SQIVND (reference sequence). The CDR3 spells CASSTWEGRAGELFF. The CDR3 nucleotides are TGTGCCAGTAGTACATGGGAGGGCCGGGCCGGGGAGCTGTTTTTT.

The genes are TRBV2 and TRBJ2-1; 8 nucleotides agree with TRBD1. The germline V gene encodes CDR1 SNHLY and CDR2 FYNNEI. V dropped 4 bases and J dropped 4; count of bases not matched to a gene: 6. This CDR3 has 15 amino acids. The CDR3 loop is CASSASGTGYNEQFF. In DNA, the CDR3 is TGTGCCAGCAGTGCTTCCGGGACAGGTTACAATGAGCAGTTCTTC. The whole variable domain, filled in from reference TRBV2 and TRBJ2-1, reads EPEVTQTPSHQVTQMGQEVILRCVPISNHLYFYWYRQILGQKVEFLVSFYNNEISEKSEIFDDQFSVERPDGSNFTLKIRSTKLEDSAMYFCASSASGTGYNEQFFGPGTRLTVL.

This chain uses TRBV4-2 with TRBJ1-1; 7 bases fit TRBD1. Germline V gene data show CDR1 as LGHNA and CDR2 as YNFKEQ. Germline trimming cut 4 bases from V and 2 bases from J; bases unmatched to any gene: 13. CDR3 length: 17 amino acids. The CDR3 sequence: CASSPKEGADVNTEAFF. The CDR3 DNA is TGTGCCAGCAGCCCCAAGGAGGGGGCTGACGTAAACACTGAAGCTTTCTTT.

The chain has TRBV18 and TRBJ2-7; a possible D gene is TRBD1 (5 bases). The CDR3 is 14 residues long. CDR1 and CDR2 (germline): KGHSH, LQKENI. The germline V and J ends were trimmed by 3 bases and 3 bases, with 12 bases remaining between them. The chain's CDR3 is CASSPGLTDYEQYF. The DNA of the CDR3 is TGTGCCAGCTCACCGGGGCTTACTGACTACGAGCAGTACTTC. Variable domain in full (rest from reference TRBV18 and TRBJ2-7): NAGVMQNPRHLVRRRGQEARLRCSPMKGHSHVYWYRQLPEEGLKFMVYLQKENIIDESGMPKERFSAEFPKEGPSILRIQQVVRGDSAAYFCASSPGLTDYEQYFGPGTRLTVT.

CDR3 in DNA: TGTGCCAGCTCCCCGGGGCGCAGGGGGAACTATGGCTACACCTTC. This codes for CASSPGRRGNYGYTF. The rearrangement joins TRBV18 to TRBJ1-2; 7 bases align to TRBD1. This CDR3 comprises 15 residues. Trimming at V came to 6 bases and at J to 2 bases, leaving 9 bases not matched to a gene. Germline V CDR1 and CDR2: KGHSH, LQKENI.

This clone turned up a few times. The chain joins TRBV5-5 to TRBJ2-7; 13 positions match TRBD2. After removal of 5 bases from V and 3 bases from J, the junction contained 5 bases not matched to a gene. Per the germline V gene, CDR1 is SGHKS and CDR2 is YYEKEE (reference sequence). The CDR3 extends over 15 amino acids. CDR3: CASRRGLAGNYEQYF. CDR3 nucleotide sequence: TGTGCCAGCAGGAGGGGACTAGCGGGAAACTACGAGCAGTACTTC.

This clone occurred many times. V usage is TRBV19 and J usage is TRBJ1-2; D unclear. The V end was cut by 7 bases, the J end by 5 bases, with 11 bases between. Germline CDR1 and CDR2: LNHDA and SQIVND (reference sequence). This CDR3 is 12 amino acids long. CDR3 amino acids: CASIGEEYGYTF. In nucleotides, the CDR3 is TGTGCCAGTATAGGAGAGGAGTATGGCTACACCTTC.

The chain links TRBV27 to TRBJ1-1; D perhaps matches TRBD1 (6 bases). Trimming took 0 bases from V and 1 from J, leaving 12 bases between them. This CDR3 has 16 residues. Germline assignment: CDR1 MNHEY and CDR2 SMNVEV (reference sequence). CDR3: CASSLSRGGGNTEAFF. The DNA for the CDR3 is TGTGCCAGCAGTTTATCGCGGGGGGGCGGGAACACTGAAGCTTTCTTT.

This clone was recorded once. The chain has TRBV9 and TRBJ2-1; a weak D match, TRBD1 (6 bases). V was shortened by 3 bases and J by 7 bases, with 20 bases between the two germline ends. The CDR3 runs 16 residues. Germline V gene sequence: CDR1 SGDLS, CDR2 YYNGEE. The CDR3 is CASSASGARGENEQFF. The CDR3 nucleotides read TGTGCCAGCAGCGCATCAGGGGCAAGAGGGGAGAATGAGCAGTTCTTC.

This clone was picked up one time. The rearrangement uses TRBV5-4 and TRBJ1-3; D unresolved. CDR1 is SGHNT and CDR2 is YYREEE in the germline V gene (reference sequence). The CDR3 covers 14 residues. V was shortened by 4 bases and J by 4 bases, with 12 bases between the two germline ends. Written as DNA, the CDR3 is TGTGCCAGCAGCCTCGCGGGTTCCGGAAACACCATATATTTT. Amino acid sequence: CASSLAGSGNTIYF. The full variable domain, its missing parts supplied by reference TRBV5-4 and TRBJ1-3, is ETGVTQSPTHLIKTRGQQVTLRCSSQSGHNTVSWYQQALGQGPQFIFQYYREEENGRGNFPPRFSGLQFPNYSSELNVNALELDDSALYLCASSLAGSGNTIYFGEGSWLTVV.

This chain joins TRBV4-1 and TRBJ2-3; 9 nucleotides match TRBD1. The junction had 7 bases not matched to a gene; V was cut back by 3 bases and J by 9 bases. CDR1 is MGHRA, CDR2 YSYEKL, per germline. There are 14 residues in the CDR3. Here the CDR3 reads CASSQEPGQGTQYF. DNA of the CDR3: TGCGCCAGCAGCCAGGAACCTGGACAGGGGACGCAGTATTTT.